The entry that follows covers one TCR beta chain sequence. Its target is unknown. Germline values: CDR1 SGHRS, CDR2 YFSETQ. V shed 4 bases, J shed 4 bases, and the junction held 6 bases outside the gene matches. The CDR3 length is 14 residues. The table came from immunoSEQ multiplex PCR; TCRdb's copy has only in-frame clones and leaves some out. The profile covers nearly 60,000 clones, with approximately 89% appearing a single time and more than 3% taken by the ten largest. The data are from a study of OX40 agonist ivuxolimab in advanced cancers. Broader study findings: Expanded peripheral T cell antigen specificity was not determined.

The origin of this receptor is an adult with an advanced solid tumor such as melanoma, head and neck, liver or kidney cancer. This chain uses TRBV5-1 with TRBJ2-5, with 8 bases matching TRBD1. Here the sequenced sample was CD4+ or CD8+ T cells sorted from blood, taken in a trial of the OX40 agonist ivuxolimab. The CDR3: CASSDGQGLETQYF. Here the CDR3 DNA reads TGCGCCAGCAGCGATGGACAGGGACTAGAGACCCAGTACTTC.